This is a list of T cell receptor beta chains from one sample in a study of T cell responses to AZD1222 COVID-19 vaccine. The method was immunoSEQ multiplex PCR; TCRdb's version includes in-frame clones alone and lacks a portion of them. The sample holds 100,000 to 150,000 clones, around nine tenths seen once. Here the sequenced sample was peripheral blood, taken on day 0 of AZD1222 vaccination. These receptors were taken from an adult in good health. The CDR3 runs from the conserved cysteine through the conserved F or W. A D gene is named only where the DNA matches it firmly. Part of the rows lack a size; the others show once, few, many or a class for expanded clones.

v_call	clone_size	j_call	d_call	cdr3_aa	cdr3_nt
TRBV7-2	NA	TRBJ1-5	TRBD1	CASSYAGTGHQPQHF	TGTGCCAGCAGCTATGCCGGGACAGGGCATCAGCCCCAGCATTTT
TRBV6-2/TRBV6-3	NA	TRBJ1-4	NA	CASSYTLRGAMATNEKLFF	TGTGCCAGCAGTTACACGCTCCGGGGGGCAATGGCAACTAATGAAAAACTGTTTTTT
TRBV28	once	TRBJ2-7	NA	CASSSGSYEQYF	TGTGCCAGCAGCTCGGGCTCGTACGAGCAGTACTTC
TRBV2	NA	TRBJ2-7	NA	CASSATGYYEQYF	TGTGCCAGCAGTGCGACAGGCTACTACGAGCAGTACTTC
TRBV2	NA	TRBJ1-4	NA	CASSWGEKLFF	TGTGCCAGTTCTTGGGGGGAAAAACTGTTTTTT
TRBV6-2/TRBV6-3	NA	TRBJ1-1	TRBD1	CASSGTASMWAFF	TGTGCCAGCAGTGGGACAGCCTCGATGTGGGCTTTCTTT
TRBV6-5	NA	TRBJ2-5	NA	CASSYSKETQYF	TGTGCCAGCAGTTACTCGAAAGAGACCCAGTACTTC
TRBV5-1	NA	TRBJ2-6	TRBD1	CASSLSPGGNGANVLTF	TGCGCCAGCAGCTTGTCTCCAGGGGGCAATGGGGCCAACGTCCTGACTTTC
TRBV10-1	NA	TRBJ2-2	NA	CASSDQGGAGELFF	TGCGCCAGCAGTGATCAAGGCGGGGCCGGGGAGCTGTTTTTT
TRBV2	NA	TRBJ1-2	NA	CASSVGQATNYGYTF	TGTGCCAGCAGTGTCGGGCAGGCCACTAACTATGGCTACACCTTC
TRBV29-1	NA	TRBJ1-2	NA	CSVLQDGYTF	TGCAGCGTGCTGCAGGATGGCTACACCTTC
TRBV7-8	NA	TRBJ2-7	NA	CASSTLNRPPDEQYF	TGTGCCAGCAGCACCCTCAACAGGCCCCCCGACGAGCAGTACTTC
TRBV4-2	NA	TRBJ1-5	NA	CASSQDEEVQPQHF	TGTGCCAGCAGCCAAGATGAGGAGGTTCAGCCCCAGCATTTT
TRBV7-2	NA	TRBJ1-1	NA	CASSLVARNTEAFF	TGTGCCAGCAGCTTAGTAGCGAGGAACACTGAAGCTTTCTTT